This TCR beta chain came from a study of shared T cell receptors in the human thymus. Sequencing was performed with immunoSEQ multiplex PCR; in TCRdb, only in-frame clones are kept and a portion is missing. This sample has approximately 760,000 clones, with 80% to 90% found just once. The CDR3 has 17 residues. V dropped 3 bases and J dropped 0; count of bases not matched to a gene: 5. CDR1 is SGDLS and CDR2 is YYNGEE in the germline V gene. These data were likewise used in another study, on human thymus T cells.

The chain is built from TRBV9 and TRBJ2-6, with TRBD1 identical over 8 bases. This receptor was identified in a girl less than two years old with a congenital heart defect. Sequenced material: thymocytes. CDR3 protein: CASSETGARSGANVLTF. The DNA for the CDR3 is TGTGCCAGCAGCGAGACAGGGGCCCGCTCTGGGGCCAACGTCCTGACTTTC. Complete variable domain (other parts from reference TRBV9 and TRBJ2-6): DSGVTQTPKHLITATGQRVTLRCSPRSGDLSVYWYQQSLDQGLQFLIQYYNGEERAKGNILERFSAQQFPDLHSELNLSSLELGDSALYFCASSETGARSGANVLTFGAGSRLTVL.